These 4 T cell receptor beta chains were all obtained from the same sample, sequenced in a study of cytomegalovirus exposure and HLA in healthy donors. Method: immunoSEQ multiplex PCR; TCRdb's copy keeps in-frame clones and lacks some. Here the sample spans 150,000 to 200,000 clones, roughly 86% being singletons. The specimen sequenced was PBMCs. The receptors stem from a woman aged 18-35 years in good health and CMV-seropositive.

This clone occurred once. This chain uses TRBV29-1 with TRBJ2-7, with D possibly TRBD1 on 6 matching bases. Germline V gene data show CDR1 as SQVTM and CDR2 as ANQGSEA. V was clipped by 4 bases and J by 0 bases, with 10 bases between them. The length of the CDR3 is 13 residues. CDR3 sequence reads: CSVVRGISYEQYF. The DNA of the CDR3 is TGCAGCGTTGTGAGGGGGATCTCCTACGAGCAGTACTTC.

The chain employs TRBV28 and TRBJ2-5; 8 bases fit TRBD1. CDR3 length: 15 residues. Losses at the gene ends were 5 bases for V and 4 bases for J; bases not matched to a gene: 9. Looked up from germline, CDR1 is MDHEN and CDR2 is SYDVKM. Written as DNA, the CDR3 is TGTGCCAGCAGTCTCCCCCGGACAGGGTCAGAGACCCAGTACTTC. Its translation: CASSLPRTGSETQYF.

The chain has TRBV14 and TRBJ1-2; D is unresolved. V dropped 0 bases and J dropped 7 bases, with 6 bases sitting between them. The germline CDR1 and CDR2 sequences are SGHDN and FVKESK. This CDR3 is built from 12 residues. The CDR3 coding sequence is TGTGCCAGCAGCCAAGATCGGGTTGGCTACACCTTC. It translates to CASSQDRVGYTF.

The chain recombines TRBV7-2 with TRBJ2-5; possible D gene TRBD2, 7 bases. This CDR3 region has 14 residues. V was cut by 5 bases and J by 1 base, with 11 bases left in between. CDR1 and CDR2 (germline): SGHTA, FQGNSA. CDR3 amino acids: CASSLGGAQETQYF. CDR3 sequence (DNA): TGTGCCAGCAGCCTTGGGGGGGCCCAAGAGACCCAGTACTTC.